The rows below give T cell receptor beta chains drawn from one sample of a study of cytomegalovirus exposure and HLA in healthy donors. Clones were read by immunoSEQ multiplex PCR, and TCRdb kept only the in-frame ones, dropping some. Of about 180,000 clones detected, over 80% appear once; the ten largest clones hold about 1.3%. Sequencing was performed on PBMCs. Every receptor here comes from a girl aged 5-17 years in good health and CMV-seropositive. CDR3s include the opening cysteine and the closing phenylalanine or tryptophan. The D gene is left open where the match is weak. Rows give clone size only sometimes, using once, few, many, or a class for an expanded clone.

TRBV6-1	.	TRBJ1-3	.	TGTGCCAGCAGCGGCGACAGCTCTGGAAACACCATATATTTT	CASSGDSSGNTIYF
TRBV6-6	TRBD2	TRBJ2-7	.	TGTGCCAGCAGTTACGGCGGGAGCTTCTACGAGCAGTACTTC	CASSYGGSFYEQYF
TRBV5-6	.	TRBJ1-1	few	TGTGCCAGCGGCGCCGGCGGCTTTGAAGCTTTCTTT	CASGAGGFEAFF
TRBV9	.	TRBJ2-3	few	TGTGCCAGCAGCCGAAACTTGGTCTTCACAGATACGCAGTATTTT	CASSRNLVFTDTQYF
TRBV4-3	.	TRBJ1-4	.	TGCGCCAGCAGCCAAGTGGCCCAGTCTAATGAAAAACTGTTTTTT	CASSQVAQSNEKLFF
TRBV6-6	.	TRBJ1-1	.	TGTGCCAGCAGTCAGGGATACACTGAAGCTTTCTTT	CASSQGYTEAFF
TRBV7-9	TRBD1	TRBJ1-1	few	TGTGCCAGCAGCCCAGGGGGTGTGACGAACACTGAAGCTTTCTTT	CASSPGGVTNTEAFF
TRBV7-2	TRBD1	TRBJ1-2	.	TGTGCCAGCAGCTGGACAGGGGGTATAGGCTACACCTTC	CASSWTGGIGYTF
TRBV9	TRBD1	TRBJ1-4	.	TGTGCCAGCAGCGCCACAGGGGGCAGGCGGGAAAAACTGTTTTTT	CASSATGGRREKLFF
TRBV10-1	TRBD1	TRBJ2-7	.	TGCGCCAGCAGTCCCGTGGGGGACAGTCAAACGGGGCAGTACTTC	CASSPVGDSQTGQYF
TRBV27	TRBD2	TRBJ2-1	.	TGTGCCAGCAGCCGCGGGACTAGCGCGCAGTTCTTC	CASSRGTSAQFF
TRBV15	.	TRBJ2-7	.	TGTGCCACCAGCAGAGCTCTTGGAGGGAACTACGAGCAGTACTTC	CATSRALGGNYEQYF
TRBV19	.	TRBJ1-2	.	TGTGCCAGTAAGCCAAGATACTCGGGCTACACCTTC	CASKPRYSGYTF
TRBV1	.	TRBJ2-2	few	TGCACCAGCAGCCAAGATCCTCCTAGCGGGATCCCCACCGGGGAGCTGTTTTTT	CTSSQDPPSGIPTGELFF
TRBV11-2	.	TRBJ1-2	.	TGTGCCAGCAGCTTAGGGGGACACAACTATGGCTACACCTTC	CASSLGGHNYGYTF
TRBV11-2	.	TRBJ2-7	.	TGTGCCAGCAGCTTTATACGAGGGGGCTACGAGCAGTACTTC	CASSFIRGGYEQYF
TRBV14	.	TRBJ1-1	.	TGTGCCAGCAGCCGAGAACCGCGGGTGGTGGCTTTCTTT	CASSREPRVVAFF
TRBV6-6	TRBD1	TRBJ1-3	.	TGTGCCAGCAGTTCCGACAGGGGACATGGAAACACCATATATTTT	CASSSDRGHGNTIYF
TRBV18	.	TRBJ1-5	.	TGTGCCAGCTCACCCCGACTCAATAGCAATCAGCCCCAGCATTTT	CASSPRLNSNQPQHF
TRBV6-5	TRBD1	TRBJ2-7	.	TGTGCCAGCAGTTACACGGTGAACAGGGGCTACGAGCAGTACTTC	CASSYTVNRGYEQYF
TRBV27	.	TRBJ2-2	.	TGTGCCAGCACCGCCCCGGGACACATAAACACCGGGGAGCTGTTTTTT	CASTAPGHINTGELFF
TRBV7-9	TRBD2	TRBJ2-7	.	TGTGCCAGCAGCGCCCCAGGGACTAGAGGCTACGAGCAGTACTTC	CASSAPGTRGYEQYF
TRBV11-3	.	TRBJ2-3	few	TGTGCCAGCAGCTTAGACGGGAGCGGTGCAGATACGCAGTATTTT	CASSLDGSGADTQYF